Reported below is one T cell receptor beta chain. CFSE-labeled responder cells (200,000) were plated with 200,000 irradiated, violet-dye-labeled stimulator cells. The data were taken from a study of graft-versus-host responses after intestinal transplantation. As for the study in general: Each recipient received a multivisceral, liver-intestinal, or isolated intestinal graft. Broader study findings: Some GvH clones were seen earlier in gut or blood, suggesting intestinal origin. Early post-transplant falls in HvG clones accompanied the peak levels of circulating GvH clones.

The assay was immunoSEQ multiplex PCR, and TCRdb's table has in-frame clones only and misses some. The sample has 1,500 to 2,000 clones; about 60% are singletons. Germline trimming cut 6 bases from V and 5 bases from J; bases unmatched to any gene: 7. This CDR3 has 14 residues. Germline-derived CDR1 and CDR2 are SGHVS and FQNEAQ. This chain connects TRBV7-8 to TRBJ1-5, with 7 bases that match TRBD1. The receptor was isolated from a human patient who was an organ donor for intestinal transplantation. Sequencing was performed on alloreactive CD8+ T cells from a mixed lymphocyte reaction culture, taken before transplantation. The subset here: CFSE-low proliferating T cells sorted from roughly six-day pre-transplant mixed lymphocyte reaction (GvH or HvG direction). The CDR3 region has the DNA TGTGCCAGCAGTTACGGGACAGAGGATCAGCCCCAGCATTTT. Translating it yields CASSYGTEDQPQHF.